A single sample gave rise to the 14 T cell receptor beta chains below, sequenced in a study of shared clonotypes between healthy human individuals. This table comes from immunoSEQ multiplex PCR, and its TCRdb copy is limited to in-frame clones, with some not included. Of around 690,000 clones detected, around 91% appear once; the ten largest clones hold less than 40%. The sample comprised memory CD8+ T cells from PBMCs. Subset meaning: CD45RO+ cells pooled with CCR7-negative TemRA cells. The receptors originated from a man younger than 35 in good health. Some clones in this sample may be carry-over from other donors' samples.

The genes are TRBV9 and TRBJ2-3; 7 bases fit TRBD2. This CDR3 has 18 residues. Germline V CDR1 and CDR2: SGDLS, YYNGEE. Trimming took 3 bases from V and 2 from J; bases not matched to a gene: 15. The CDR3 DNA reads TGTGCCAGCAGCGCCTCGGATTGGGGAGGGTCATTCACAGATACGCAGTATTTT. It translates to CASSASDWGGSFTDTQYF.

V and J are TRBV7-6 and TRBJ2-1, with D possibly TRBD2 on 6 matching bases. The CDR3 runs to 16 residues. Germline values: CDR1 SGHVS, CDR2 FNYEAQ. Trimming removed 5 bases from V and 0 bases from J, with 14 bases in between. CDR3 in amino acids: CASSLGTFSSYNEQFF. The CDR3 DNA is TGTGCCAGCAGCCTGGGGACTTTCAGCTCCTACAATGAGCAGTTCTTC.

The J gene is TRBJ1-5, the V gene TRBV19; unclear D gene. From germline, CDR1 is LNHDA and CDR2 SQIVND (reference sequence). The CDR3 is made up of 14 amino acids. The V gene lost 8 bases and the J gene lost 1 base, with 12 bases spanning the gap. Written as DNA, the CDR3 is TGTGCCAGTGCCGGTCGGCACAGCAATCAGCCCCAGCATTTT. It specifies CASAGRHSNQPQHF.

CDR3 sequence reads: CASQKSPGELFF. The CDR3 bases are TGCGCCAGCCAGAAGTCCCCCGGGGAGCTGTTTTTT. The chain joins TRBV4-1 to TRBJ2-2; D ambiguous. From germline, CDR1 is MGHRA and CDR2 YSYEKL. The CDR3 sequence is 12 residues long. Trimming removed 8 bases at V and 6 bases at J, with 10 bases between.

The rearrangement joins TRBV15 to TRBJ1-4; D possibly corresponds to TRBD1 (5 bases). The germline V gene has CDR1 LNHNV and CDR2 YYDKDF (reference sequence). The V and J ends lost 5 bases and 2 bases respectively, with 15 bases between them. CDR3 length equals 16 residues. Here the CDR3 reads CATSPRGSSTNEKLFF. CDR3 coding DNA: TGTGCCACCAGCCCCCGGGGGTCTTCGACTAATGAAAAACTGTTTTTT.

The CDR3, as DNA: TGTGCCAGCAGGGCCGCCTACGAGCAGTACTTC. Translated, it gives CASRAAYEQYF. This chain links TRBV27 with TRBJ2-7, with unresolved D. The CDR3 is made up of 11 amino acids. V was trimmed by 6 bases and J by 2 bases, leaving 5 bases between them. CDR1 and CDR2 from the germline V gene are MNHEY and SMNVEV (reference sequence).

The rearrangement joins TRBV6-5 to TRBJ1-1; D remains ambiguous. CDR1 is MNHEY, CDR2 SVGAGI, per germline. The length of the CDR3 is 15 residues. V was clipped by 6 bases and J by 2 bases, with 16 bases between them. The CDR3 bases are TGTGCCAGCAGATCCCGGGCCCTGCCTAACACTGAAGCTTTCTTT. It codes for CASRSRALPNTEAFF.

The gene calls are TRBV14 and TRBJ2-7; TRBD1 agrees at 11 bases. Germline CDR1 reads SGHDN; CDR2 reads FVKESK. J was trimmed by 3 bases and V by 4 bases; bases with no gene match: 5. The CDR3 length is 15 residues. CDR3 residues: CASSLRDRGFYEQYF. The CDR3 coding sequence is TGTGCCAGCAGCCTCCGGGACAGGGGGTTCTACGAGCAGTACTTC. Drawing the rest from reference TRBV14 and TRBJ2-7, the complete variable domain is EAGVTQFPSHSVIEKGQTVTLRCDPISGHDNLYWYRRVMGKEIKFLLHFVKESKQDESGMPNNRFLAERTGGTYSTLKVQPAELEDSGVYFCASSLRDRGFYEQYFGPGTRLTVT.

The genes are TRBV7-8 and TRBJ2-1, with 7 bases lining up with TRBD2. Germline assignment: CDR1 SGHVS and CDR2 FQNEAQ. With 1 base clipped from V and 7 bases from J, the junction kept 4 bases outside the gene matches. The CDR3 totals 14 residues. The CDR3 sequence: CASSLGGLPNEQFF. CDR3 DNA sequence: TGTGCCAGCAGCTTAGGGGGACTACCGAATGAGCAGTTCTTC.

This clone was seen once. The V call is TRBV28, the J call TRBJ1-2; 8 bases agree with TRBD1. Germline values: CDR1 MDHEN, CDR2 SYDVKM. After removal of 2 bases from V and 8 bases from J, the junction contained 10 bases not matched to a gene. The CDR3 covers 15 residues. The DNA of the CDR3 is TGTGCCAGCAGTTTAATCCGGGACAGGAGTGGAGGCTACACCTTC. This codes for CASSLIRDRSGGYTF.

This chain connects TRBV7-3 to TRBJ2-7; D is ambiguous. Trimming left V 4 bases short and J 2 bases short, with 15 bases between. The germline V gene encodes CDR1 SGHTA and CDR2 FQGTGA. CDR3 size: 15 residues. Here the CDR3 DNA reads TGTGCCAGCAGCTCCCTGACTGGACCTCCCTACGAGCAGTACTTC. Translating gives CASSSLTGPPYEQYF.

The genes are TRBV7-2 and TRBJ2-7; 13 nucleotides align to TRBD2. The CDR3 extends over 17 amino acids. The germline V gene has CDR1 SGHTA and CDR2 FQGNSA. The trim removed 0 bases at V and 0 bases at J, leaving 2 bases unmatched. The CDR3 coding sequence is TGTGCCAGCAGCTTAGCGGGACTAGCGGGACCCTCCTACGAGCAGTACTTC. Its protein is CASSLAGLAGPSYEQYF.

The chain employs TRBV10-3 and TRBJ1-1, with D hard to call. The V and J ends lost 0 bases and 6 bases respectively, with 8 bases between them. Germline assignment: CDR1 ENHRY and CDR2 SYGVKD. CDR3 length: 13 amino acids. This CDR3 is CAISESTSSEAFF. In nucleotides, the CDR3 is TGTGCCATCAGTGAGTCGACCAGTTCTGAAGCTTTCTTT.

The chain has TRBV28 and TRBJ2-5; 14 bases agree with TRBD2. The CDR3 is 14 residues long. V was pared by 6 bases and J by 11 bases, with 8 bases of the junction left unmatched. Germline loops: CDR1 MDHEN, CDR2 SYDVKM. The CDR3 region has the DNA TGTGCCAGCAGAGCTCCGACTAGCGGGGGGGAGCAGTACTTC. Its translation is CASRAPTSGGEQYF.